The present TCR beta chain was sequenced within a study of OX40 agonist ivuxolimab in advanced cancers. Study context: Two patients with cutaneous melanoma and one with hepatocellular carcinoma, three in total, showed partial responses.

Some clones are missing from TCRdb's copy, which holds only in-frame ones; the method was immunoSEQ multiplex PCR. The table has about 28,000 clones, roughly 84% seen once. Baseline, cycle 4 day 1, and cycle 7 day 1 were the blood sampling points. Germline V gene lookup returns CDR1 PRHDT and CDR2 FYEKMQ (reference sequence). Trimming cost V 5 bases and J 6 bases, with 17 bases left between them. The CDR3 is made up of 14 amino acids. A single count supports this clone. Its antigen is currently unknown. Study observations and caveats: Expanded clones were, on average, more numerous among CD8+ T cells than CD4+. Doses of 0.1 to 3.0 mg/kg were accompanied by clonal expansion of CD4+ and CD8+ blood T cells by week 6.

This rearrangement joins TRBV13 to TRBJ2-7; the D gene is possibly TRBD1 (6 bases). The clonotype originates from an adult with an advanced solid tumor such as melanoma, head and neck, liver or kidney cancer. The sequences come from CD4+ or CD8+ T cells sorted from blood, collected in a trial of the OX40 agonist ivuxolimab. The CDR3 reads CASSQGRGEGEQYF. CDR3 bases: TGTGCCAGCAGCCAGGGCAGGGGCGAGGGCGAGCAGTACTTC.